One and the same sample provided the 24 T cell receptor beta chains below, sequenced in a study of OX40 agonist ivuxolimab in advanced cancers. This table comes from immunoSEQ multiplex PCR, and its TCRdb copy is limited to in-frame clones, with some not included. The sample lists 50,000 to 70,000 clones; about 90% were seen once. The input for sequencing was CD4+ or CD8+ T cells sorted from blood, taken in a trial of the OX40 agonist ivuxolimab. These TCRs come from an adult with an advanced solid tumor such as melanoma, head and neck, liver or kidney cancer.

The rearrangement links TRBV6-6 to TRBJ1-1; D is possibly TRBD1 (6 bases). The CDR3 totals 13 residues. Germline-derived CDR1 and CDR2 are MNHNY and SVGAGI (reference sequence). The V end lost 2 bases, the J end lost 8 bases, and 12 bases lay between the germline ends. CDR3 sequence (DNA): TGTGCCAGCAGTTACCCGAAGGGGGTGGAAGCTTTCTTT. Its translation is CASSYPKGVEAFF.

This clone was observed a single time. The chain carries TRBV13 and TRBJ2-7; D remains ambiguous. CDR3 length equals 14 residues. CDR1 and CDR2 from the germline V gene are PRHDT and FYEKMQ (reference sequence). Trimming pared 3 bases from V and 9 bases from J, leaving 18 bases between. The CDR3 DNA follows: TGTGCCAGCAGCTTCGAGCAGCCCCAGAGGCGGCAGTACTTC. Protein product: CASSFEQPQRRQYF.

The V call is TRBV19, the J call TRBJ2-3; D remains ambiguous. V was shortened by 5 bases and J by 4 bases, with 7 bases between the two germline ends. In germline, CDR1 is LNHDA, CDR2 SQIVND (reference sequence). CDR3 length: 12 amino acids. CDR3 region: CASSFPADTQYF. Here the CDR3 DNA reads TGTGCCAGTAGTTTCCCCGCAGATACGCAGTATTTT.

The genes are TRBV6-5 and TRBJ2-2; D call uncertain. The CDR3 covers 14 residues. Germline V gene lookup returns CDR1 MNHEY and CDR2 SVGAGI. V lost 2 bases and J 4 bases, leaving 8 bases between the germline ends. CDR3 loop: CASSYGVSTGELFF. In DNA form, the CDR3 reads TGTGCCAGCAGTTACGGGGTCTCCACCGGGGAGCTGTTTTTT.

Regarding this clone: A read error is likely, as this CDR3 ends without the conserved phenylalanine or tryptophan. The V call is TRBV6-1, the J call TRBJ1-6; the D gene is possibly TRBD1 (6 bases). Per germline, CDR1 MNHNS and CDR2 SASEGT. The CDR3 covers 16 residues. V was cut by 2 bases and J by 5 bases, with 13 bases left in between. The CDR3 is CASSELASGDNSPLHL. The CDR3 DNA sequence: TGTGCCAGCAGTGAATTGGCGTCAGGGGATAATTCACCCCTCCACCTT.

CDR3 residues: CASSTGGMGPSGYTF. CDR3 coding DNA: TGTGCCAGTAGTACAGGGGGAATGGGTCCGTCTGGCTACACCTTC. The chain is built from TRBV19 and TRBJ1-2; 7 bases match TRBD1. The V gene's germline CDR1 is LNHDA and CDR2 SQIVND (reference sequence). This CDR3 comprises 15 residues. J gave up 7 bases and V 4 bases, and 12 bases lay outside the gene matches.

The chain carries TRBV4-1 and TRBJ2-1; perhaps TRBD2 as D (7 bases). Trimming removed 4 bases from V and 6 bases from J, with 13 bases in between. The CDR3 has 14 amino acids. Germline V CDR1 and CDR2: MGHRA, YSYEKL. The DNA of the CDR3 is TGCGCCAGCAGCCTCCGTGGGGGGGCCAATGAGCAGTTCTTC. Translating gives CASSLRGGANEQFF.

As to this clone: A much bigger clone sits one base away, suggesting this may be a read error. The chain uses TRBV7-9 and TRBJ1-2, with D unresolved. Per germline, CDR1 SEHNR and CDR2 FQNEAQ (reference sequence). This CDR3 is built from 10 residues. Trimming cost V 5 bases and J 3 bases, with 1 base left between them. The CDR3 loop is CASSDYGYTF. The CDR3 nucleotides are TGTGCCAGCAGCGACTATGGCTACACCTTC.

This chain joins TRBV29-1 and TRBJ1-1, with D unresolved. CDR3 length: 10 residues. V lost 4 bases to trimming and J lost 10 bases, with 10 bases between them. Germline-derived CDR1 and CDR2 are SQVTM and ANQGSEA. The CDR3: CSVGRQPAFF. The CDR3 nucleotides read TGCAGCGTTGGTCGGCAGCCAGCTTTCTTT.

Regarding this clone: Being one base from a much bigger clone, this may be a read error. This chain uses TRBV13 with TRBJ2-7; no definite D call. Trimming pared 5 bases from V and 2 bases from J, leaving 10 bases between. The CDR3 extends over 13 amino acids. Germline V gene sequence: CDR1 PRHDT, CDR2 FYEKMQ (reference sequence). The CDR3 protein is CASSVQSPYEQYF. Written as DNA, the CDR3 is TGTGCCAGCAGCGTACAGAGCCCCTACGAGCAGTACTTC.

This clone came up a few times. V is TRBV28 and J is TRBJ1-5; possibly TRBD1 for D (6 bases). Looked up from germline, CDR1 is MDHEN and CDR2 is SYDVKM. The CDR3 contains 17 residues. V lost 7 bases and J 9 bases, leaving 28 bases between the germline ends. CDR3 DNA: TGTGCCAGCACCCGAACCCTGACAGGACTCGGCTATGTGCCCCAGCATTTT. This gives the protein CASTRTLTGLGYVPQHF.

This chain joins TRBV19 and TRBJ2-2; 8 bases match TRBD1. The CDR3 runs to 15 residues. Per germline, CDR1 LNHDA and CDR2 SQIVND (reference sequence). Trimming cost V 5 bases and J 5 bases; bases outside gene matches: 7. CDR3 bases: TGTGCCAGTAGTCTCGGGACAGGATGGACCGGGGAGCTGTTTTTT. This encodes CASSLGTGWTGELFF. Based on the CDR3 plus reference TRBV19 and TRBJ2-2, the full variable domain is DGGITQSPKYLFRKEGQNVTLSCEQNLNHDAMYWYRQDPGQGLRLIYYSQIVNDFQKGDIAEGYSVSREKKESFPLTVTSAQKNPTAFYLCASSLGTGWTGELFFGEGSRLTVL.

The J gene is TRBJ2-7, the V gene TRBV6-5; possibly TRBD1 for D (5 bases). The CDR3 is 15 amino acids. Deletions cut 2 bases from V and 2 bases from J, with 13 bases between. The germline CDR1 and CDR2 sequences are MNHEY and SVGAGI. CDR3 bases: TGTGCCAGCAGTTACGGCCGGAACAGGCCCTACGAGCAGTACTTC. This codes for CASSYGRNRPYEQYF.

The J gene is TRBJ1-3, the V gene TRBV9, with D possibly matching TRBD1 (5 bases). Germline V gene sequence: CDR1 SGDLS, CDR2 YYNGEE. V gave up 2 bases and J gave up 2 bases, with 11 bases separating them. The CDR3 has 15 residues. In nucleotides, the CDR3 is TGTGCCAGCAGCGTGGAATGGGGCGCTGGAAACACCATATATTTT. The encoded protein is CASSVEWGAGNTIYF. The full variable domain, with the rest looked up from reference TRBV9 and TRBJ1-3, is DSGVTQTPKHLITATGQRVTLRCSPRSGDLSVYWYQQSLDQGLQFLIQYYNGEERAKGNILERFSAQQFPDLHSELNLSSLELGDSALYFCASSVEWGAGNTIYFGEGSWLTVV.

The rearrangement links TRBV6-4 to TRBJ2-3; 14 bases are a match to TRBD2. J gave up 3 bases and V 2 bases, and 1 base lay outside the gene matches. Looked up from germline, CDR1 is MRHNA and CDR2 is SNTAGT. There are 16 residues in the CDR3. CDR3 in DNA: TGTGCCAGCAGTGACGGGACTAGCGGGGGAACAGATACGCAGTATTTT. Protein sequence: CASSDGTSGGTDTQYF.

J is TRBJ2-7 and V is TRBV4-1, with 7 nucleotides matching TRBD2. Trimming removed 4 bases from V and 7 bases from J; junction bases left unmatched: 4. CDR1 is MGHRA and CDR2 is YSYEKL in the germline V gene. This CDR3 spans 12 amino acids. The CDR3 loop reads CASSPRGTEQYF. In DNA, the CDR3 is TGCGCCAGCAGCCCGCGGGGGACGGAGCAGTACTTC.

The chain links TRBV9 to TRBJ2-7; perhaps TRBD2 as D (5 bases). This CDR3 comprises 14 residues. Trimming left V 0 bases short and J 6 bases short, with 13 bases between. Germline V gene sequence: CDR1 SGDLS, CDR2 YYNGEE. CDR3 protein: CASSVDGGTSEQYF. The CDR3 DNA reads TGTGCCAGCAGCGTAGATGGAGGTACTAGCGAGCAGTACTTC.

For the CDR3, the DNA is TGTGCCAGCTGGATAGACAGGAATGAAGCTTTCTTT. It specifies CASWIDRNEAFF. The gene calls are TRBV5-4 and TRBJ1-1; tentative D call: TRBD1 (6 bases). V was clipped by 7 bases and J by 7 bases, with 14 bases between them. The germline V gene encodes CDR1 SGHNT and CDR2 YYREEE (reference sequence). This CDR3 contains 12 residues.

The chain couples TRBV7-9 to TRBJ1-5; D gene ambiguous. The CDR3 is made up of 12 amino acids. Trimming stripped 4 bases from V and 6 bases from J, with 7 bases between. The germline gives CDR1 SEHNR, CDR2 FQNEAQ (reference sequence). This chain's CDR3 is CASSWEGQPQHF. The CDR3 DNA reads TGTGCCAGCAGCTGGGAGGGTCAGCCCCAGCATTTT.

This CDR3 is CASSIRTQSNTEAFF. The CDR3 DNA is TGCGCCAGCAGCATCCGGACCCAGTCTAACACTGAAGCTTTCTTT. The V call is TRBV5-1, the J call TRBJ1-1, with D hard to call. The CDR3 covers 15 residues. Looked up from germline, CDR1 is SGHRS and CDR2 is YFSETQ. The V gene lost 4 bases and the J gene lost 2 bases, with 15 bases spanning the gap.

The chain employs TRBV10-2 and TRBJ1-1; D is unclear. This CDR3 has 11 residues. The germline CDR1 and CDR2 sequences are WSHSY and SAAADI. The V and J ends lost 8 bases and 6 bases respectively, with 10 bases between them. CDR3 protein: CASGLQPEAFF. DNA of the CDR3: TGCGCCAGCGGCCTGCAACCTGAAGCTTTCTTT.

The rearrangement uses TRBV27 and TRBJ1-2; D remains ambiguous. CDR1 is MNHEY, CDR2 SMNVEV, per germline (reference sequence). This CDR3 has 11 residues. Trimming stripped 4 bases from V and 6 bases from J, with 6 bases between. Here the CDR3 reads CASSSGDGYTF. In DNA, the CDR3 is TGTGCCAGCAGTTCCGGGGATGGCTACACCTTC.

This chain links TRBV5-6 with TRBJ1-2; unclear D gene. V lost 4 bases and J 6 bases, leaving 7 bases between the germline ends. This CDR3 spans 11 amino acids. Per germline, CDR1 SGHDT and CDR2 YYEEEE. This chain's CDR3 is CASSEDDGYTF. CDR3 in DNA: TGTGCCAGCAGCGAGGACGATGGCTACACCTTC.

This clone was observed a single time. The chain joins TRBV4-1 to TRBJ2-7; 9 nucleotides match TRBD1. Germline assignment: CDR1 MGHRA and CDR2 YSYEKL. The V gene end was trimmed by 3 bases and the J gene end by 1 base; junction bases not matched to a gene: 4. The CDR3 has 15 amino acids. CDR3 residues: CASSHGDRESYEQYF. Here the CDR3 DNA reads TGCGCCAGCAGCCACGGGGACAGGGAATCCTACGAGCAGTACTTC.